The clone carrying this T cell receptor (beta chain) has only one observation. Its antigen is not identified. These data are taken from a study of cytomegalovirus exposure and HLA in healthy donors. Sequenced by immunoSEQ multiplex PCR; TCRdb stores in-frame clones only, minus some. This repertoire shows 140,000 or so clones, approximately 90% found once; its top ten account for 3.5% to 5.5%. Study conclusions and caveats: Through in vitro validation, a few CMV-associated chains were shown to be specific for CMV antigens.

CDR1 is SGHRS and CDR2 is YFSETQ in the germline V gene. The CDR3 is made up of 13 amino acids. J gave up 8 bases and V 4 bases, and 5 bases lay outside the gene matches. The receptor's source is a man aged 18 to 30 in good health and CMV-seropositive. The sequencing sample was made of PBMCs. The chain combines TRBV5-1 with TRBJ2-1, with 8 bases matching TRBD2. The DNA for the CDR3 is TGCGCCAGCAGCAGGCGGGGACTAGATGAGCAGTTCTTC. Its translation: CASSRRGLDEQFF.